This T cell receptor beta chain was captured in a study of blood T cell repertoires in COVID-19. Under the authors' procedure: From reference gene primer amplification, estimates of nucleated cell counts were derived. Some clones are missing from TCRdb's copy, which holds only in-frame ones; the method was immunoSEQ multiplex PCR. V, J and clone size reflect that table, while D and trimming were determined from the DNA. The table includes 150,000 to 200,000 clones, approximately 78% detected once. This CDR3 has 12 amino acids. Germline trimming cut 5 bases from V and 14 bases from J; bases unmatched to any gene: 8. Germline loops: CDR1 SEHNR, CDR2 FQNEAQ (reference sequence).

Sequenced material: peripheral blood. This receptor was identified in a human donor in a cohort sampled during active COVID-19. This chain links TRBV7-9 with TRBJ2-3; 9 bases are shared with TRBD2. The CDR3 region is CASSPGVAGVYF. DNA for the CDR3: TGTGCCAGCAGCCCCGGGGTAGCGGGAGTGTATTTT.